The next 2 T cell receptor beta chains were all read from a single sample in a study of T cells expressing NK-cell markers. TCRdb re-called the 5' RACE reads and catalogs CDR3 proteins one per entry, DNA excluded. The listing contains about 260,000 distinct CDR3 sequences. Sequenced input: blood T cells: a sorted CD56 or NKG2C T cell subset, CD4+ or CD8+ T cells, or bulk PBMC T cells (not recorded which). These receptors originate from a man between 18 and 35 years old in good health.

V usage is TRBV12-3 or TRBV12-4 and J usage is TRBJ2-7; as DNA is missing, the TRBD2 call by TCRdb cannot be tested. CDR3 length: 15 amino acids. CDR3 amino acids: CASSRNGLRTYEQYF.

V and J are TRBV7-6 and TRBJ2-1; lacking DNA, the TRBD2 call made by TCRdb goes unchecked. This CDR3 has 19 residues. Germline V gene lookup returns CDR1 SGHVS and CDR2 FNYEAQ. CDR3 protein: CASSLALRTSGRGGNEQFF.